A selection of T cell receptor beta chains follows, all from one sample in a study of blood T cell repertoires in COVID-19. Data came from immunoSEQ multiplex PCR; TCRdb stores just in-frame clones and leaves some out. The table shows roughly 120,000 clones, with roughly 90% occurring only once. Sample: peripheral blood. The receptors derive from a man aged 60 to 69 with COVID-19, enrolled during active disease. Both conserved end residues are part of each CDR3. The D gene is left open where the match is weak. The listing skips clone size in some rows; elsewhere it reads once, few, many or a size class.

clone size	V gene	D gene	J gene	CDR3 protein	CDR3 DNA
NA	TRBV21-1	NA	TRBJ2-7	CASSKEEQASTEQYF	TGTGCCAGCAGCAAAGAGGAACAGGCCTCCACCGAGCAGTACTTC
NA	TRBV5-1	NA	TRBJ1-1	CASSLAGQWNTEAFF	TGCGCCAGCAGCTTGGCTGGACAGTGGAACACTGAAGCTTTCTTT
NA	TRBV2	TRBD1	TRBJ2-5	CASSEPVQGGETQYF	TGTGCCAGCAGTGAACCCGTACAGGGGGGAGAGACCCAGTACTTC
NA	TRBV5-1	TRBD1	TRBJ2-7	CASRAGTGGYEQYF	TGCGCCAGCAGGGCCGGGACAGGGGGCTACGAGCAGTACTTC
NA	TRBV29-1	TRBD2	TRBJ2-3	CSVRTSGSESQYF	TGCAGCGTGAGGACTAGCGGGAGTGAATCGCAGTATTTT
NA	TRBV24-1	NA	TRBJ1-2	CATSGGQGFNYGYTF	TGTGCCACCAGTGGGGGGCAGGGCTTCAACTATGGCTACACCTTC
NA	TRBV2	NA	TRBJ2-7	CASSDRTGNLGEQYF	TGTGCCAGCAGTGACAGGACTGGGAATCTGGGCGAGCAGTACTTC
NA	TRBV7-3	TRBD2	TRBJ2-5	CASSPSGTSGKETQYF	TGTGCCAGCAGCCCCTCCGGGACTAGCGGGAAAGAGACCCAGTACTTC
NA	TRBV7-9	NA	TRBJ1-1	CASSPDSGRGETEAFF	TGTGCCAGCAGCCCAGATTCAGGTCGGGGTGAAACTGAAGCTTTCTTT
NA	TRBV5-6	NA	TRBJ1-6	CASTLGGSGNSPLHF	TGTGCCAGCACTCTGGGCGGGTCTGGCAATTCACCCCTCCACTTT
NA	TRBV11-3	TRBD1	TRBJ2-7	CASSPGTDHEQYF	TGTGCCAGCAGCCCAGGGACAGATCACGAGCAGTACTTC
NA	TRBV19	TRBD2	TRBJ2-1	CASSISGGTYNEQFF	TGTGCCAGTAGTATAAGCGGGGGAACCTACAATGAGCAGTTCTTC
NA	TRBV28	TRBD1	TRBJ2-7	CASTPGQAAYEQYF	TGTGCCAGCACTCCGGGACAGGCGGCGTACGAGCAGTACTTC
many	TRBV7-9	NA	TRBJ2-1	CASSPSWGRNYNEQFF	TGTGCCAGCAGCCCTTCCTGGGGGAGGAACTACAATGAGCAGTTCTTC
NA	TRBV5-1	TRBD1	TRBJ2-7	CASSLDRGLGEQYF	TGCGCCAGCAGCTTGGACAGGGGGCTGGGCGAGCAGTACTTC
NA	TRBV5-4	NA	TRBJ2-7	CASSFGSYEQYF	TGTGCCAGCAGCTTCGGGAGCTACGAGCAGTACTTC
NA	TRBV30	NA	TRBJ1-2	CAWETDYGYTF	TGTGCCTGGGAGACTGACTATGGCTACACCTTC
NA	TRBV5-1	NA	TRBJ2-7	CASNAWGRAYEQYF	TGCGCCAGCAACGCCTGGGGCCGAGCCTACGAGCAGTACTTC
NA	TRBV15	TRBD1	TRBJ1-4	CATRSLTGIGEKLFF	TGTGCCACCAGGTCCCTGACAGGGATAGGAGAAAAACTGTTTTTT
once	TRBV14	NA	TRBJ2-4	CASSHLDSQNIQYF	TGTGCCAGCAGCCATCTTGACAGCCAAAACATTCAGTACTTC
NA	TRBV5-1	TRBD2	TRBJ2-3	CASSTGRGTSGGTDTQYF	TGCGCCAGCAGCACAGGCAGGGGGACTAGCGGGGGCACAGATACGCAGTATTTT
NA	TRBV12-5	NA	TRBJ2-1	CASGFGGVSYNEQFF	TGTGCTAGTGGTTTCGGGGGAGTCTCCTACAATGAGCAGTTCTTC
NA	TRBV5-1	TRBD2	TRBJ2-1	CASSLEGLAGFDEQFF	TGCGCCAGCAGCTTGGAGGGACTAGCGGGTTTCGATGAGCAGTTCTTC
NA	TRBV5-8	NA	TRBJ2-1	CATRGMLNEQFF	TGTGCCACGAGGGGGATGTTAAATGAGCAGTTCTTC
NA	TRBV6-6	TRBD2	TRBJ2-1	CASSPGTSHVNEQFF	TGTGCCAGCAGCCCTGGGACTAGCCATGTCAATGAGCAGTTCTTC
NA	TRBV5-1	NA	TRBJ2-6	CTSSLVAETGANVLTF	TGCACCAGCAGCTTGGTAGCAGAAACTGGGGCCAACGTCCTGACTTTC
NA	TRBV13	TRBD2	TRBJ2-1	CASSPGLAGRNEQFF	TGTGCCAGCAGCCCTGGACTAGCGGGACGCAATGAGCAGTTCTTC
NA	TRBV5-4	TRBD1	TRBJ2-5	CASSPPKSGGTETQYF	TGTGCCAGCAGCCCCCCGAAGTCAGGGGGCACGGAGACCCAGTACTTC